Below, 8 T cell receptor beta chains from the same sample are listed, as sequenced in a study of T cell responses to AZD1222 COVID-19 vaccine. Here immunoSEQ multiplex PCR was the method, and the copy in TCRdb shows in-frame clones only, minus some. The table lists around 150,000 clones, roughly 93% of them singletons. The specimen comprised peripheral blood, sampled 28 days after the second AZD1222 dose. These receptors came from an adult who received the AZD1222 COVID-19 vaccine.

The chain couples TRBV10-2 to TRBJ1-5, with a tentative D call TRBD1 (6 bases). CDR3 length: 14 amino acids. The V gene's germline CDR1 is WSHSY and CDR2 SAAADI. V lost 3 bases to trimming and J lost 6 bases, with 12 bases between them. In DNA, the CDR3 is TGCGCCAGCAGTGAAACCGGGACAAGTCAGCCCCAGCATTTT. Protein: CASSETGTSQPQHF.

The chain is built from TRBV7-2 and TRBJ2-3, with D unclear. V was cut by 5 bases and J by 5 bases, with 11 bases left in between. This CDR3 comprises 13 residues. Germline loops: CDR1 SGHTA, CDR2 FQGNSA. In DNA form, the CDR3 reads TGTGCCAGCAGCACTACTCTCGGAGATACGCAGTATTTT. Translation: CASSTTLGDTQYF.

This clone was counted a single time. V and J are TRBV21-1 and TRBJ1-2. TRBV21-1 is noted as a pseudogene. The CDR3 loop spans 10 amino acids. The CDR3: CASSKDGYTF. CDR3 DNA: TGTGCCAGCAGCAAAGATGGCTACACCTTC.

This chain uses TRBV7-3 with TRBJ2-7; 11 positions agree with TRBD1. This CDR3 has 15 amino acids. Germline CDR1 reads SGHTA; CDR2 reads FQGTGA. The V segment lost 3 bases and the J segment 6 bases; nucleotides outside the gene matches: 7. CDR3 nucleotide sequence: TGTGCCAGCAGCTTCGGGACAGGGGGTATCGGCGAGCAGTACTTC. It translates to CASSFGTGGIGEQYF.

This sequence joins TRBV7-8 and TRBJ2-2; either TRBD1 or TRBD2 may fit D (5 bases each). The CDR3 extends over 16 amino acids. The V end was cut by 5 bases, the J end by 5 bases, with 18 bases between. Germline lookup yields CDR1 SGHVS and CDR2 FQNEAQ. In nucleotides, the CDR3 is TGTGCCAGCAGCATAAGAGCGGCAGGGCAAACCGGGGAGCTGTTTTTT. As protein: CASSIRAAGQTGELFF.

The J gene is TRBJ1-5, the V gene TRBV4-2; a possible D gene is TRBD1 (5 bases). The V end lost 0 bases, the J end lost 2 bases, and 8 bases lay between the germline ends. The CDR3 covers 15 residues. Germline CDR1 LGHNA, CDR2 YNFKEQ. Here the CDR3 DNA reads TGTGCCAGCAGCCAAGATGCAGGGCGCAATCAGCCCCAGCATTTT. It yields the protein CASSQDAGRNQPQHF.

CDR3 sequence reads: CASSARDSRNQPQHF. CDR3 DNA: TGTGCCAGCAGTGCCCGGGACAGTCGCAATCAGCCCCAGCATTTT. The V gene is TRBV2, the J gene TRBJ1-5, with 7 bases aligning to TRBD1. Trimming at V came to 4 bases and at J to 2 bases, leaving 5 bases not matched to a gene. The CDR3 length is 15 residues. The germline gives CDR1 SNHLY, CDR2 FYNNEI.

The chain carries TRBV10-2 and TRBJ2-3; D ambiguous. V shed 1 base and J shed 6 bases, with 5 bases lying between them. CDR3 length: 12 amino acids. Germline assignment: CDR1 WSHSY and CDR2 SAAADI. CDR3 amino acids: CASSEFWDTQYF. CDR3 DNA sequence: TGCGCCAGCAGTGAGTTTTGGGATACGCAGTATTTT.